The rows below give T cell receptor beta chains drawn from one sample of a study of T cell responses to AZD1222 COVID-19 vaccine. Clones were sequenced by immunoSEQ multiplex PCR, and TCRdb holds only the in-frame ones, with some missing. The profile shows 100,000 to 150,000 clones, 94% of them singletons. Sample: peripheral blood, taken on day 0 of AZD1222 vaccination. These receptor sequences come from an adult in good health. Both conserved end residues are part of each CDR3. Fields, in order: clone size, D gene, V gene, J gene, CDR3 DNA, CDR3 protein. A D gene is named only where the DNA matches it firmly. Size values are once, few and many counts, or a class for expanded clones, and some rows have none.

size: once
D: NA
V: TRBV7-6
J: TRBJ1-1
DNA: TGTGCCAGCAGCGCTAGCCGTGGAGCTGAAGCTTTCTTT
CDR3: CASSASRGAEAFF

size: NA
D: TRBD2
V: TRBV7-9
J: TRBJ2-1
DNA: TGTGCCAGCAGCCCCTTGGCTAGCGGAGCCAATGAGCAGTTCTTC
CDR3: CASSPLASGANEQFF

size: NA
D: TRBD1
V: TRBV9
J: TRBJ1-4
DNA: TGTGCCAGCAGCGCCGGGACAGCAAATGAAAAACTGTTTTTT
CDR3: CASSAGTANEKLFF

size: NA
D: TRBD1
V: TRBV19
J: TRBJ1-1
DNA: TGTGCCAGTAGTACCCGGGACAGGACTACAATGAACACTGAAGCTTTCTTT
CDR3: CASSTRDRTTMNTEAFF

size: NA
D: TRBD2
V: TRBV6-6
J: TRBJ2-3
DNA: TGTGCCAGCAGTCAATCCCGACTAGCGGGTTGGGGGGATACGCAGTATTTT
CDR3: CASSQSRLAGWGDTQYF

size: NA
D: NA
V: TRBV19
J: TRBJ1-3
DNA: TGTGCCAGTAGTATCTCCCGGCAGGGTTCTGGAAACACCATATATTTT
CDR3: CASSISRQGSGNTIYF

size: once
D: NA
V: TRBV27
J: TRBJ1-5
DNA: TGTGCCAGCAGTCCAGTTGGGACGGGGGGTGGCAATCAGCCCCAGCATTTT
CDR3: CASSPVGTGGGNQPQHF

size: NA
D: NA
V: TRBV9
J: TRBJ1-6
DNA: TGTGCCAGCAGCGACCCCCCGGGGGGGCCCTCCTATAATTCACCCCTCCACTTT
CDR3: CASSDPPGGPSYNSPLHF

size: NA
D: TRBD2
V: TRBV2
J: TRBJ2-1
DNA: TGTGCCAGTCCACGCGGGAGTGCGTCCTACAATGAGCAGTTCTTC
CDR3: CASPRGSASYNEQFF

size: NA
D: NA
V: TRBV2
J: TRBJ1-3
DNA: TGTGCCAGCAGGACTGACGGCTCTGGAAACACCATATATTTT
CDR3: CASRTDGSGNTIYF

size: NA
D: NA
V: TRBV30
J: TRBJ2-7
DNA: TGTGCCTGGAGTATAGTTAGCTCCTACGAGCAGTACTTC
CDR3: CAWSIVSSYEQYF

size: NA
D: TRBD2
V: TRBV19
J: TRBJ2-4
DNA: TGTGCCAGTAGTCTAGGACTAGCGGGGTTGCGAAACATTCAGTACTTC
CDR3: CASSLGLAGLRNIQYF

size: NA
D: NA
V: TRBV27
J: TRBJ2-1
DNA: TGTGCCAGCAGTCCCCAGTGGAGCTCCTACAATGAGCAGTTCTTC
CDR3: CASSPQWSSYNEQFF

size: few
D: TRBD1
V: TRBV5-1
J: TRBJ2-7
DNA: TGCGCCAGCAGCTTGGGACAGGGGAGAATTATCTACGAGCAGTACTTC
CDR3: CASSLGQGRIIYEQYF

size: NA
D: NA
V: TRBV2
J: TRBJ2-2
DNA: TGTGCCAGCAGTGGGTTGGGGGTCGAGAACACCGGGGAGCTGTTTTTT
CDR3: CASSGLGVENTGELFF

size: NA
D: NA
V: TRBV5-4
J: TRBJ2-7
DNA: TGTGCCAGCAGCTGGTGGGAGTCCTACGAGCAGTACTTC
CDR3: CASSWWESYEQYF

size: NA
D: TRBD1
V: TRBV5-4
J: TRBJ1-2
DNA: TGTGCCAGCAGCTCTGGGACAGGGTGGGCCTATGGCTACACCTTC
CDR3: CASSSGTGWAYGYTF

size: once
D: NA
V: TRBV28
J: TRBJ1-2
DNA: TGTGCCAGCACCTCTGGACAGCCTAACTATGGCTACACCTTC
CDR3: CASTSGQPNYGYTF

size: NA
D: NA
V: TRBV30
J: TRBJ2-2
DNA: TGTGCCTGGAGTGTAGTCAGTCACACCGGGGAGCTGTTTTTT
CDR3: CAWSVVSHTGELFF

size: NA
D: NA
V: TRBV29-1
J: TRBJ1-4
DNA: TGCAGCGCGACAGGCCCAAATGAAAAACTGTTTTTT
CDR3: CSATGPNEKLFF

size: NA
D: NA
V: TRBV5-6
J: TRBJ1-4
DNA: TGTGCCAGCAGCTTGTGGGGGGGTGAGGAAAAACTGTTTTTT
CDR3: CASSLWGGEEKLFF

size: NA
D: NA
V: TRBV21-1
J: TRBJ2-7
DNA: TGTGCCAGCAGCGGGGGGAGCGGTAGGGGCGAGCAGTACTTC
CDR3: CASSGGSGRGEQYF

size: NA
D: TRBD1
V: TRBV25-1
J: TRBJ1-1
DNA: TGTGCCAGCAGCTTGACAGGGTGGGCTGAAGCTTTCTTT
CDR3: CASSLTGWAEAFF

size: NA
D: NA
V: TRBV20-1
J: TRBJ2-1
DNA: TGCAGTGCTAGTTGGAGGGATTACAATGAGCAGTTCTTC
CDR3: CSASWRDYNEQFF

size: NA
D: TRBD2
V: TRBV19
J: TRBJ2-2
DNA: TGTGCCAGCCACCGACTAGCGGGAGGCACCGGGGAGCTGTTTTTT
CDR3: CASHRLAGGTGELFF

size: once
D: TRBD1
V: TRBV18
J: TRBJ2-7
DNA: TGTGCCAGCTCACCAAGGAGGACAGGGGACCCCTACGAGCAGTACTTC
CDR3: CASSPRRTGDPYEQYF

size: NA
D: TRBD1
V: TRBV5-1
J: TRBJ2-2
DNA: TGCGCCAGCAGGCGACCCAGGACAGGGAAAAACACCGGGGAGCTGTTTTTT
CDR3: CASRRPRTGKNTGELFF

size: NA
D: NA
V: TRBV5-1
J: TRBJ1-4
DNA: TGCGCCAGCAGCACGGGACGGGACTTTGCAACTAATGAAAAACTGTTTTTT
CDR3: CASSTGRDFATNEKLFF

size: NA
D: TRBD1
V: TRBV28
J: TRBJ1-2
DNA: TGTGCCAGCAGTTCCCCCCGGGGACAGTCTACGGGCTACACCTTC
CDR3: CASSSPRGQSTGYTF

size: NA
D: NA
V: TRBV7-2
J: TRBJ2-4
DNA: TGTGCCAGCAGCTTAGAGTACGGGAAAGCCAAAAACATTCAGTACTTC
CDR3: CASSLEYGKAKNIQYF

size: once
D: NA
V: TRBV3-1/TRBV3-2
J: TRBJ1-5
DNA: TGTGCCAGCAGCCCGTACAGGGATAGCAATCAGCCCCAGCATTTT
CDR3: CASSPYRDSNQPQHF

size: once
D: NA
V: TRBV4-1
J: TRBJ2-1
DNA: TGCGCCAGCAGCCTTAGCGCAAGCTCCTACAATGAGCAGTTCTTC
CDR3: CASSLSASSYNEQFF

size: once
D: NA
V: TRBV7-2
J: TRBJ1-5
DNA: TGTGCCAGCACCAGTACACCCTATAGCAATCAGCCCCAGCATTTT
CDR3: CASTSTPYSNQPQHF

size: NA
D: NA
V: TRBV28
J: TRBJ1-1
DNA: TGTGCCAGCAGTTTTGCAGGGCCGAACACTGAAGCTTTCTTT
CDR3: CASSFAGPNTEAFF

size: NA
D: TRBD2
V: TRBV9
J: TRBJ2-3
DNA: TGTGCCAGCAGCCGGCGGGGGGAGAACACAGATACGCAGTATTTT
CDR3: CASSRRGENTDTQYF

size: NA
D: NA
V: TRBV5-1
J: TRBJ1-5
DNA: TGCGCCAGCAGAAGATCGGGGGAAAGCAATCAGCCCCAGCATTTT
CDR3: CASRRSGESNQPQHF

size: NA
D: TRBD2
V: TRBV6-6
J: TRBJ2-1
DNA: TGTGCCAGCAGCAACCAACTAGCGGGACTTTCCGATGAGCAGTTCTTC
CDR3: CASSNQLAGLSDEQFF

size: NA
D: NA
V: TRBV9
J: TRBJ2-1
DNA: TGTGCCAGCAATCTAGAAACCTACAATGAGCAGTTCTTC
CDR3: CASNLETYNEQFF

size: once
D: NA
V: TRBV10-1
J: TRBJ2-7
DNA: TGCGCCAGCACTAGCGAACGGAAAGAGCAGTACTTC
CDR3: CASTSERKEQYF

size: NA
D: NA
V: TRBV19
J: TRBJ1-4
DNA: TGTGCCAGTAACCATCCGTCCGGGACGCAGGGTGAAAAACTGTTTTTT
CDR3: CASNHPSGTQGEKLFF

size: NA
D: NA
V: TRBV30
J: TRBJ1-6
DNA: TGTGCCTGGAGGACGCCGAGCGCCTATAATTCACCCCTCCACTTT
CDR3: CAWRTPSAYNSPLHF

size: NA
D: NA
V: TRBV27
J: TRBJ1-1
DNA: TGTGCCAGCAGTCCCCTGGGGTCAATGACTGAAGCTTTCTTT
CDR3: CASSPLGSMTEAFF

size: NA
D: NA
V: TRBV28
J: TRBJ1-3
DNA: TGTGCCAGCAGTCTAACCTCCTCCTTGAACACCATATATTTT
CDR3: CASSLTSSLNTIYF

size: NA
D: TRBD2
V: TRBV7-3
J: TRBJ2-1
DNA: TGTGCCAGCAGCTTACTAGCGGGAGGAGGTAATGAGCAGTTCTTC
CDR3: CASSLLAGGGNEQFF

size: once
D: NA
V: TRBV6-6
J: TRBJ1-5
DNA: TGTGCCAGCAGTCCCCCAGGCATTACACCTTATAGCAATCAGCCCCAGCATTTT
CDR3: CASSPPGITPYSNQPQHF